The present T cell receptor beta chain was sequenced within a study of cytomegalovirus exposure and HLA in healthy donors. Study-wide points: A few chains tied to CMV proved CMV antigen-specific in vitro.

Use of 60 Vbeta and 13 Jbeta primers characterized the PCR. Sequencing used immunoSEQ multiplex PCR; TCRdb keeps in-frame clones, though not all of them. Of under 200,000 clones detected, 65% to 70% appear once; the ten largest clones hold 4.5%. The germline gives CDR1 SGHVS, CDR2 FNYEAQ. This CDR3 region has 14 residues. V was cut by 4 bases and J by 2 bases, with 9 bases left in between. In the case of this clone: Its antigen remains unknown.

Sequencing was performed on PBMCs. The chain couples TRBV7-6 to TRBJ1-5; D might be TRBD1 (5 bases). The clonotype originates from a woman younger than 30 in good health and CMV-seropositive. In DNA form, the CDR3 reads TGTGCCAGCAGCTCCAGGGTTGGCAATCAGCCCCAGCATTTT. Amino acids: CASSSRVGNQPQHF.